This T cell receptor (beta chain) was profiled in a study of chemoradiotherapy in HPV16-positive cancers (dated 2022 in TCRdb). Study-level background: Functional T-cell assays on cells from two HPV16-positive patients defined candidate HPV-specific T-cell clones and common TCR motifs. Whether T-cell immunity against the HPV oncoproteins E6 and E7 changes during chemoradiotherapy and whether survival is affected by this immunity were examined in the study. TCR repertoires from some 89 patients with HPV-related cancers were then used to track the candidate HPV-specific TCRs and motifs.

The paper as a whole reports these results and caveats: The functional definition of HPV-specific T cells came from only a couple of HPV16-positive patients, and the survival association was reported for HPV16-positive patients. Among HPV16-positive patients, expansion of HPV-responsive T cells during chemoradiotherapy was associated with better recurrence-free survival. Expansion of candidate HPV-specific clones and E7-related TCR motifs was observed in the tumor microenvironment during treatment, whereas no such expansion was observed for non-HPV-specific T cells.

The library was produced with the immunoSEQ multiplex PCR assay. The immuneACCESS repertoire file appears here via TCRdb, limited to in-frame rearrangements. These files lack a portion of the clones; in checked studies, under half of the deficit traces to unresolved V genes, and the cause of the others is not known. The sample table shows thousands of clones, and roughly 92% are seen once. Clones ranked in the top ten supply under 3.5% of the sample. For this chain, trimming is 4 bases at the V end and 7 bases at the J end, and the number of junction bases without a gene match is 3. Taken from cysteine to phenylalanine, the CDR3 has 14 residues. Left in the record is the CDR3 DNA by itself, 42 bases read in frame from the first base. CDR1 SGHRS and CDR2 YFSETQ are derived from the germline V gene. Concerning this clone itself: Its antigen target is currently unknown. No much larger clone is present one base from it, and per-base qualities are unavailable.

Repertoires were sampled multiple times during chemoradiotherapy, which allowed clonal expansion in the tumor microenvironment to be followed. The chain is assembled from TRBV5-1 and TRBJ1-4; 11 junctional bases match TRBD1. Sequencing was performed on tumor tissue, taken from a patient who underwent chemoradiotherapy. The sequence derives from a human donor with HPV-associated anogenital cancer. In nucleotide form, the sequence is TGCGCCAGCAGCCTCGGGACAGGGGGTGAAAAACTGTTTTTT. It specifies CASSLGTGGEKLFF.